This is a list of T cell receptor beta chains from one sample in a study of shared clonotypes between healthy human individuals. Profiled with immunoSEQ multiplex PCR; TCRdb holds only in-frame clones, not every one. The data show approximately 590,000 clones, with roughly 95% seen just once and over 0.09% held by the top ten. Material: naive CD8+ T cells sorted from blood. The origin of the receptors is a woman in her twenties or thirties in good health. CDR3s include the opening cysteine and the closing phenylalanine or tryptophan. Fields, in order: V gene, D gene, J gene, clone size, CDR3 DNA, CDR3 protein. The D gene is left open where the match is weak. Part of the rows lack a size; the others show once, few, many or a class for expanded clones.

V: TRBV30
D: .
J: TRBJ1-1
size: few
DNA: TGTGCCTGGAGTGTAAAGGGAGACACTGAAGCTTTCTTT
CDR3: CAWSVKGDTEAFF

V: TRBV4-2
D: TRBD2
J: TRBJ2-5
size: .
DNA: TGTGCCAGCAGCCAAGATCGGGAGGGGCCTCAAGAGACCCAGTACTTC
CDR3: CASSQDREGPQETQYF

V: TRBV13
D: .
J: TRBJ2-1
size: .
DNA: TGTGCCAGCAGCTTACGGGTCAATGAGCAGTTCTTC
CDR3: CASSLRVNEQFF

V: TRBV19
D: .
J: TRBJ2-3
size: .
DNA: TGTGCCAGTAGTATAGGGGACTGGGCATTGGCAGATACGCAGTATTTT
CDR3: CASSIGDWALADTQYF

V: TRBV7-7
D: .
J: TRBJ2-3
size: .
DNA: TGTGCCAGCAGCACCGGGCCTACGGGCACAGATACGCAGTATTTT
CDR3: CASSTGPTGTDTQYF

V: TRBV16
D: TRBD1
J: TRBJ1-5
size: .
DNA: TGTGCCAGCAGCACCGGGACAGAAAGCCGGACCGATCAGCCCCAGCATTTT
CDR3: CASSTGTESRTDQPQHF

V: TRBV11-2
D: .
J: TRBJ1-2
size: .
DNA: TGTGCCAGCAGCTTAGGTGGAGGCGGCTACACCTTC
CDR3: CASSLGGGGYTF

V: TRBV19
D: TRBD2
J: TRBJ2-7
size: once
DNA: TGTGCCAGTAGTTGGAAGACTAGCGGAATCTACGAGCAGTACTTC
CDR3: CASSWKTSGIYEQYF

V: TRBV6-5
D: .
J: TRBJ2-3
size: .
DNA: TGTGCCAGCAGTTATACCGGGGGCAACACAGATACGCAGTATTTT
CDR3: CASSYTGGNTDTQYF

V: TRBV27
D: .
J: TRBJ1-3
size: .
DNA: TGTGCCAGCAGTGGTATTGGACAACTCGGAAACACCATATATTTT
CDR3: CASSGIGQLGNTIYF

V: TRBV14
D: .
J: TRBJ1-2
size: .
DNA: TGTGCCAGCAGCCAAGGAGATAGACGGTTCTATGGCTACACCTTC
CDR3: CASSQGDRRFYGYTF

V: TRBV4-1
D: .
J: TRBJ2-5
size: once
DNA: TGCGCCAGCAGCCTGGGTATCCAAGAGACCCAGTACTTC
CDR3: CASSLGIQETQYF

V: TRBV28
D: TRBD2
J: TRBJ2-7
size: .
DNA: TGTGCCAGCGCTGGGACTAGCGGGAGTTACGAGCAGTACTTC
CDR3: CASAGTSGSYEQYF

V: TRBV29-1
D: .
J: TRBJ2-2
size: .
DNA: TGCAGCGTTATACCCAAGGGTAGCGGTAACACCGGGGAGCTGTTTTTT
CDR3: CSVIPKGSGNTGELFF

V: TRBV2
D: TRBD1
J: TRBJ1-5
size: .
DNA: TGTGCCAGCAGCACAGGGGCCTTGAGCAATCAGCCCCAGCATTTT
CDR3: CASSTGALSNQPQHF

V: TRBV19
D: .
J: TRBJ2-7
size: once
DNA: TGTGCCAGTAGTATGGAGGTTTTCGGGGCAGAGCAGTACTTC
CDR3: CASSMEVFGAEQYF

V: TRBV7-9
D: .
J: TRBJ2-3
size: once
DNA: TGTGCCAGCAGCTTAGGGCTGACCACAGATACGCAGTATTTT
CDR3: CASSLGLTTDTQYF

V: TRBV7-4
D: .
J: TRBJ1-3
size: once
DNA: TGTGCCAGCAGCCCGGGGGAGGCTGGAAACACCATATATTTT
CDR3: CASSPGEAGNTIYF

V: TRBV27
D: .
J: TRBJ1-5
size: .
DNA: TGTGCCAGCAGTTTATCAGGGGCTGGCTTTCAGCCCCAGCATTTT
CDR3: CASSLSGAGFQPQHF

V: TRBV29-1
D: TRBD1
J: TRBJ1-3
size: .
DNA: TGCAGCGTTCAGACCCGGGACAGGGGGAACACCATATATTTT
CDR3: CSVQTRDRGNTIYF

V: TRBV5-6
D: .
J: TRBJ2-1
size: .
DNA: TGTGCCAGCAGCTTGATGGGGGCACCTAATGAGCAGTTCTTC
CDR3: CASSLMGAPNEQFF

V: TRBV5-4
D: .
J: TRBJ1-2
size: .
DNA: TGTGCCAGCAGCTTGGCGGGAGGGCTCCTCTACACCTTC
CDR3: CASSLAGGLLYTF

V: TRBV19
D: .
J: TRBJ2-1
size: .
DNA: TGTGCCAGTAGTCTCGGACACTACAATGAGCAGTTCTTC
CDR3: CASSLGHYNEQFF

V: TRBV28
D: TRBD1
J: TRBJ2-1
size: .
DNA: TGTGCCAGCAGTGCAGGGGGTATCGATGAGCAGTTCTTC
CDR3: CASSAGGIDEQFF

V: TRBV4-1
D: .
J: TRBJ1-5
size: .
DNA: TGCGCCAGCAGCCAAGGGAGGGCGCCCGAGCGGCCCCAGCATTTT
CDR3: CASSQGRAPERPQHF

V: TRBV15
D: .
J: TRBJ2-3
size: .
DNA: TGTGCCACGATGATACCGGGGGAGACAGATACGCAGTATTTT
CDR3: CATMIPGETDTQYF

V: TRBV4-1
D: .
J: TRBJ2-7
size: .
DNA: TGCGCCAGCAGCCAAGGTACGGACAGCTCCTACGAGCAGTACTTC
CDR3: CASSQGTDSSYEQYF

V: TRBV27
D: .
J: TRBJ1-5
size: .
DNA: TGTGCCAGCAGTTTCAACCCATCAAATCAGCCCCAGCATTTT
CDR3: CASSFNPSNQPQHF

V: TRBV10-3
D: .
J: TRBJ1-1
size: .
DNA: TGTGCCATCAATGAGGTAGGCAGGACTGAAGCTTTCTTT
CDR3: CAINEVGRTEAFF

V: TRBV28
D: TRBD1
J: TRBJ1-2
size: .
DNA: TGTGCCAGCAGTTTTCGTCTCCTCGGACAGGGAGGGGATGGCTACACCTTC
CDR3: CASSFRLLGQGGDGYTF

V: TRBV9
D: .
J: TRBJ2-2
size: .
DNA: TGTGCCAGCAGCGTAGACCGCACCGGGGAGCTGTTTTTT
CDR3: CASSVDRTGELFF

V: TRBV19
D: .
J: TRBJ2-1
size: .
DNA: TGTGCCATCAAAGGGGGCTCCTACAATGAGCAGTTCTTC
CDR3: CAIKGGSYNEQFF

V: TRBV2
D: TRBD1
J: TRBJ1-3
size: .
DNA: TGTGCCAGCAGTGTATTCAGGGGGCCTGGAAACACCATATATTTT
CDR3: CASSVFRGPGNTIYF

V: TRBV9
D: TRBD2
J: TRBJ2-5
size: once
DNA: TGTGCCAGCAGCGCTAGCGGGAGGCGACAAGAGACCCAGTACTTC
CDR3: CASSASGRRQETQYF

V: TRBV7-9
D: TRBD1
J: TRBJ2-5
size: .
DNA: TGTGCCAGCAGCTCGGGACAGGAGTACCAAGAGACCCAGTACTTC
CDR3: CASSSGQEYQETQYF

V: TRBV29-1
D: .
J: TRBJ2-1
size: .
DNA: TGCAGCGTTGAAGGTGTAGTGGGCTATCCCTACAATGAGCAGTTCTTC
CDR3: CSVEGVVGYPYNEQFF

V: TRBV7-9
D: .
J: TRBJ2-2
size: .
DNA: TGTGCCAGCAGCTTAGTACCCGGGGAGCTGTTTTTT
CDR3: CASSLVPGELFF

V: TRBV28
D: .
J: TRBJ2-7
size: .
DNA: TGTGCCAGCACAGATGGGGGAGGTCACGAGCAGTACTTC
CDR3: CASTDGGGHEQYF

V: TRBV28
D: TRBD2
J: TRBJ2-7
size: .
DNA: TGTGCCAGCAGCCCGACTAGCGGGAGGTCCAACGAGCAGTACTTC
CDR3: CASSPTSGRSNEQYF

V: TRBV2
D: .
J: TRBJ1-2
size: .
DNA: TGTGCCAGCAGTGAAGTCTCGGCGGCTTGGGGGGCGGGCGGCTACACCTTC
CDR3: CASSEVSAAWGAGGYTF

V: TRBV2
D: .
J: TRBJ2-7
size: once
DNA: TGTGCCAGCAGTGTCCTAGCAGGCTACGAGCAGTACTTC
CDR3: CASSVLAGYEQYF

V: TRBV2
D: .
J: TRBJ2-1
size: once
DNA: TGTGCCAGCAGTGGAGAATCCGTCCCTCTGAATGAGCAGTTCTTC
CDR3: CASSGESVPLNEQFF

V: TRBV7-9
D: TRBD1
J: TRBJ2-5
size: .
DNA: TGTGCCAGCAGCTCTACCGGGACAGGGAAAGAGACCCAGTACTTC
CDR3: CASSSTGTGKETQYF

V: TRBV9
D: .
J: TRBJ1-1
size: .
DNA: TGTGCCAGCAGCGTAGACAGCTTCCCCGCTGAAGCTTTCTTT
CDR3: CASSVDSFPAEAFF

V: TRBV27
D: TRBD1
J: TRBJ2-7
size: .
DNA: TGTGCCAGCAGTTTAGCGCAGGGGGCCCCCTACGAGCAGTACTTC
CDR3: CASSLAQGAPYEQYF